These 32 T cell receptor beta chains were sequenced from one sample in a study of T cells in Graves' hyperthyroidism and ophthalmopathy. Using RNA transcripts as the source, TCR beta CDR3 regions were amplified. The study used the HTBI primer set for a first-round RT-PCR of the TCR CDR3. TCRdb re-analysed the multiplex PCR reads in MiXCR, keeping a single row per CDR3 protein. The sample comprises around 500,000 distinct CDR3 sequences, approximately 14% of which are singletons, and 15% to 20% rests with the top ten. The sequenced material came from blood. The receptors derive from a woman aged 18-30 years with Graves' hyperthyroidism.

This clonotype was seen a handful of times. V gene TRBV6-1 combines with J gene TRBJ2-3; D may match TRBD1 or TRBD2 (5 bases each). The ends were cut back, 7 bases at V and 6 bases at J, with 14 bases in the middle. Germline V lookup: CDR1 MNHNS, CDR2 SASEGT. The CDR3 runs 13 residues. The CDR3, as DNA: TGTGCCAGCACGTGGCCCGGGGCGGATACGCAGTATTTT. Protein: CASTWPGADTQYF.

The chain's CDR3 is CASSRGQAFF. CDR3 coding DNA: TGTGCCAGTAGCCGGGGGCAAGCTTTCTTT. The chain carries TRBV19 and TRBJ1-1, with D perhaps TRBD1 (6 bases). V was shortened by 6 bases and J by 9 bases, with 8 bases between the two germline ends. The CDR3 has 10 residues. Germline V CDR1 and CDR2: LNHDA, SQIVND (reference sequence).

The chain employs TRBV12-5 and TRBJ2-1; TRBD2 might be the D (6 bases). Germline V lookup: CDR1 LGHNT, CDR2 FRNRAP. The CDR3 length is 14 residues. The V and J ends lost 0 bases and 15 bases respectively, with 18 bases between them. The CDR3 nucleotides are TGTGCTAGTGGTTTGGTACGGGAGCGGGCTAGCTTGTTCTTC. Translating gives CASGLVRERASLFF.

This clonotype was observed a handful of times. This sequence joins TRBV6-1 and TRBJ2-3; D is unclear. The length of the CDR3 is 14 residues. Per the germline V gene, CDR1 is MNHNS and CDR2 is SASEGT. Trimming pared 8 bases from V and 1 base from J, leaving 13 bases between. The CDR3 nucleotides read TGTGCCAGCTATAACGGGCTCCGCACAGATACGCAGTATTTT. Residues: CASYNGLRTDTQYF.

This clonotype occurred a few times. The gene calls are TRBV7-3 and TRBJ2-3; 8 positions match TRBD1. Germline assignment: CDR1 SGHTA and CDR2 FQGTGA. The V gene end was trimmed by 3 bases and the J gene end by 6 bases; junction bases not matched to a gene: 2. The CDR3 is 13 residues long. CDR3 protein: CASSFQGADTQYF. For the CDR3, the DNA is TGTGCCAGCAGCTTCCAGGGGGCGGATACGCAGTATTTT.

This clonotype was picked up many times. The J gene is TRBJ1-6, the V gene TRBV10-3; D is perhaps TRBD1 (5 bases). This CDR3 is 14 amino acids long. Germline CDR1 and CDR2: ENHRY and SYGVKD. V was shortened by 6 bases and J by 7 bases, with 13 bases between the two germline ends. CDR3 in amino acids: CAIRRGGENSPLHF. CDR3 nucleotides: TGTGCCATCAGGCGGGGCGGGGAAAATTCACCCCTCCACTTT.

The genes are TRBV18 and TRBJ1-1; D is perhaps TRBD1 (5 bases). V was shortened by 6 bases and J by 3 bases, with 14 bases between the two germline ends. The germline V gene encodes CDR1 KGHSH and CDR2 LQKENI. CDR3 length: 14 amino acids. CDR3 bases: TGTGCCAGCTCTGCCGGGACCACGGACACTGAAGCTTTCTTT. Translating gives CASSAGTTDTEAFF.

The chain couples TRBV30 to TRBJ2-7, with D perhaps TRBD2 (6 bases). Germline lookup yields CDR1 GTSNPN and CDR2 SVGIG (reference sequence). V gave up 5 bases and J gave up 6 bases, with 17 bases separating them. The length of the CDR3 is 13 residues. CDR3 coding DNA: TGTGCCTGGGGCCCGGGAGTCTTCCCCGAGCAGTACTTC. Its translation is CAWGPGVFPEQYF.

This clonotype appeared many times. Here the CDR3 reads CAWSVRFRTGLGNYGYTF. The CDR3 region has the DNA TGTGCCTGGAGTGTACGGTTTCGGACAGGGTTAGGAAACTATGGCTACACCTTC. The chain combines TRBV30 with TRBJ1-2; 8 nucleotides match TRBD1. This CDR3 is built from 18 residues. V lost 0 bases to trimming and J lost 2 bases; unmatched junction nucleotides: 14. Looked up from germline, CDR1 is GTSNPN and CDR2 is SVGIG (reference sequence).

This clonotype was counted many times. The CDR3 DNA is TGTGCCAGCAGTTTGGGGGCCTATAGCAATCAGCCCCAGCATTTT. Residues: CASSLGAYSNQPQHF. The V gene is TRBV27, the J gene TRBJ1-5; D perhaps matches TRBD1 (6 bases). The V and J ends lost 3 bases and 0 bases respectively, with 9 bases between them. The CDR3 loop spans 15 amino acids. The germline CDR1 and CDR2 sequences are MNHEY and SMNVEV (reference sequence).

This clonotype was detected many times. J is TRBJ1-5 and V is TRBV6-5, with D hard to call. Germline-derived CDR1 and CDR2 are MNHEY and SVGAGI. The CDR3 totals 15 residues. V lost 0 bases to trimming and J lost 1 base, with 7 bases between them. CDR3 sequence: CASSYSHRSNQPQHF. The CDR3 DNA is TGTGCCAGCAGTTACTCTCATCGAAGCAATCAGCCCCAGCATTTT.

The chain has TRBV11-2 and TRBJ2-1, with 9 bases aligning to TRBD2. Germline CDR1 reads SGHAT; CDR2 reads FQNNGV. The CDR3 has 18 amino acids. J lost 4 bases, V lost 1 base, and 11 bases had no gene match. The CDR3 loop reads CASSLVPNLAGPYNEQFF. The CDR3 nucleotides read TGTGCCAGCAGCTTAGTCCCAAATCTAGCGGGACCTTACAATGAGCAGTTCTTC.

The sample holds many counts of this clonotype. The V gene is TRBV2, the J gene TRBJ2-3; 13 bases are a match to TRBD2. V lost 6 bases and J lost 6; bases outside the gene matches: 6. Germline V gene data show CDR1 as SNHLY and CDR2 as FYNNEI. The CDR3 extends over 15 amino acids. In DNA form, the CDR3 reads TGTGCCAGCAGGCCCGGGACTAGCGGGATGGATACGCAGTATTTT. This translates into CASRPGTSGMDTQYF.

The gene calls are TRBV7-3 and TRBJ1-2; possible D gene TRBD1, 5 bases. In germline, CDR1 is SGHTA, CDR2 FQGTGA. The CDR3 covers 15 residues. The germline V and J ends were trimmed by 5 bases and 0 bases, with 13 bases remaining between them. This CDR3 reads CASSSRDGANYGYTF. CDR3 coding DNA: TGTGCCAGCAGCAGCCGGGACGGAGCTAACTATGGCTACACCTTC.

This chain uses TRBV12-3 or TRBV12-4 with TRBJ2-3; D is ambiguous. CDR3 size: 13 residues. Trimming left V 4 bases short and J 2 bases short, with 7 bases between. Here the CDR3 reads CASSYALTDTQYF. The CDR3 coding sequence is TGTGCCAGCAGTTACGCCCTCACAGATACGCAGTATTTT.

This clonotype occurred many times. The chain employs TRBV12-5 and TRBJ2-3; TRBD2 aligns across 7 bases. Germline V gene lookup returns CDR1 LGHNT and CDR2 FRNRAP. The CDR3 extends over 17 amino acids. V was clipped by 7 bases and J by 4 bases; unmatched bases: 17. This CDR3 is CASAAGSPSQRSDTQYF. The CDR3 DNA follows: TGTGCTAGTGCAGCGGGGAGCCCTAGCCAGAGATCAGATACGCAGTATTTT.

In its sample, this clonotype was seen a few times. This chain connects TRBV6-1 to TRBJ2-4; 7 positions agree with TRBD1. CDR3 length: 14 amino acids. The J segment lost 10 bases and the V segment lost 6 bases, leaving 12 bases of the junction unmatched. The germline V gene has CDR1 MNHNS and CDR2 SASEGT. Here the CDR3 reads CASSPPDRDEIQYF. The CDR3 DNA reads TGTGCCAGCAGCCCCCCTGACAGGGACGAAATTCAGTACTTC.

The V call is TRBV7-3, the J call TRBJ2-3, with 7 positions matching TRBD2. Germline values: CDR1 SGHTA, CDR2 FQGTGA. The trim removed 5 bases at V and 0 bases at J, leaving 20 bases unmatched. The CDR3 runs 20 residues. The CDR3 sequence is CASSPRLLAPTSFSTDTQYF. For the CDR3, the DNA is TGTGCCAGCAGCCCAAGGCTACTAGCGCCAACCTCTTTTAGCACAGATACGCAGTATTTT.

This clonotype showed up many times. The chain links TRBV20-1 to TRBJ2-1; 9 nucleotides align to TRBD2. Looked up from germline, CDR1 is DFQATT and CDR2 is SNEGSKA (reference sequence). V shed 8 bases and J 9 bases; nucleotides not matched to a gene: 17. The CDR3 totals 15 residues. CDR3 bases: TGCAGTACCTGGGGTAGCGGGAGTGGTGTGGGTGAGCAGTTCTTC. Its protein product is CSTWGSGSGVGEQFF.

This clonotype came up many times. This rearrangement joins TRBV30 to TRBJ1-1; D not certain. CDR3 length equals 12 residues. V dropped 3 bases and J dropped 8 bases, with 13 bases sitting between them. Germline CDR1 GTSNPN, CDR2 SVGIG (reference sequence). The CDR3 region is CAWRRDGTEAFF. The CDR3 DNA is TGTGCCTGGAGAAGGGATGGAACCGAAGCTTTCTTT.

The chain employs TRBV12-3 or TRBV12-4 and TRBJ1-5, with a possible D match to TRBD1 (6 bases). This CDR3 has 17 residues. Trimming took 5 bases from V and 1 from J, leaving 18 bases between them. This CDR3 reads CASSPTRGGLSNQPQHF. CDR3 coding DNA: TGTGCCAGCAGTCCCACGAGGGGGGGGCTGAGCAATCAGCCCCAGCATTTT.

This clonotype was seen a handful of times. The chain recombines TRBV19 with TRBJ2-7, with 9 bases fitting TRBD2. This CDR3 contains 14 residues. V shed 1 base and J 2 bases; nucleotides not matched to a gene: 0. Germline V gene lookup returns CDR1 LNHDA and CDR2 SQIVND (reference sequence). CDR3 DNA: TGTGCCAGTAGTATAGTAGCGGGGGCCTACGAGCAGTACGTC. Translation: CASSIVAGAYEQYV.

Ten or more counts support this clonotype. The chain has TRBV29-1 and TRBJ1-2; 7 nucleotides align to TRBD1. The CDR3 contains 12 residues. Germline CDR1 SQVTM, CDR2 ANQGSEA. J lost 5 bases, V lost 6 bases, and 6 bases had no gene match. CDR3 DNA sequence: TGCAGCGTCATACCGACAGGGTATGGCTACACCTTC. Protein sequence: CSVIPTGYGYTF.

At least ten counts were recorded for this clonotype. The J gene is TRBJ2-1, the V gene TRBV6-1, with 8 bases lining up with TRBD1. The CDR3 runs to 14 residues. The V segment lost 7 bases and the J segment 8 bases; nucleotides outside the gene matches: 10. CDR1 and CDR2 from the germline V gene are MNHNS and SASEGT. The CDR3 here is CASTRRGLKDEQFF. CDR3 nucleotide sequence: TGTGCCAGCACCCGCAGGGGGCTTAAGGATGAGCAGTTCTTC.

V gene TRBV7-8 combines with J gene TRBJ2-1; a possible D gene is TRBD2 (8 bases). The V and J ends lost 5 bases and 0 bases respectively, with 17 bases between them. Germline V gene sequence: CDR1 SGHVS, CDR2 FQNEAQ. The CDR3 is 17 residues long. The CDR3 DNA follows: TGTGCCAGCAGCCAGGGGGGGACTAGTCCCTCCTACAATGAGCAGTTCTTC. It encodes CASSQGGTSPSYNEQFF. Drawing the rest from reference TRBV7-8 and TRBJ2-1, the complete variable domain is GAGVSQSPRYKVAKRGQDVALRCDPISGHVSLFWYQQALGQGPEFLTYFQNEAQLDKSGLPSDRFFAERPEGSVSTLKIQRTQQEDSAVYLCASSQGGTSPSYNEQFFGPGTRLTVL.

The sample holds many counts of this clonotype. CDR3 DNA: TGTGCCAGCAGTGTTTCCGGGATATCACCCCTCCACTTT. Encoded protein: CASSVSGISPLHF. The V gene is TRBV2, the J gene TRBJ1-6; no clear D gene. V shed 4 bases and J shed 10 bases, with 11 bases lying between them. This CDR3 contains 13 residues. The germline CDR1 and CDR2 sequences are SNHLY and FYNNEI.

The chain combines TRBV30 with TRBJ2-6; D is uncertain. The CDR3 has 14 amino acids. Per germline, CDR1 GTSNPN and CDR2 SVGIG (reference sequence). Trimming pared 7 bases from V and 0 bases from J, leaving 10 bases between. CDR3 DNA sequence: TGTGCCTTGGACGAGTACTCTGGGGCCAACGTCCTGACTTTC. Its translation is CALDEYSGANVLTF.

This clonotype was recorded once. Likely a read error: the CDR3 ends without its conserved phenylalanine or tryptophan. The chain joins TRBV19 to TRBJ1-5; TRBD1 agrees at 8 bases. V shed 3 bases and J 2 bases; nucleotides not matched to a gene: 0. The CDR3 is 14 amino acids. The germline V gene encodes CDR1 LNHDA and CDR2 SQIVND (reference sequence). CDR3 region: CASSMTGGNQPQHL. The CDR3 region has the DNA TGTGCCAGTAGTATGACAGGGGGCAATCAGCCCCAGCATCTT.

This clonotype was counted ten times or more. This chain uses TRBV30 with TRBJ1-6; D possibly corresponds to TRBD1 (5 bases). Germline values: CDR1 GTSNPN, CDR2 SVGIG (reference sequence). The germline V and J ends were trimmed by 0 bases and 0 bases, with 12 bases remaining between them. The CDR3 totals 17 residues. CDR3 sequence reads: CAWSVAGLSSYNSPLHF. Written as DNA, the CDR3 is TGTGCCTGGAGTGTAGCGGGGCTTAGCTCCTATAATTCACCCCTCCACTTT.

As concerns this clonotype: With a much larger clone just one base away, this may be a read error. The CDR3 loop reads CASTVFGTSGTDTQCF. The CDR3 DNA is TGCGCCAGCACAGTTTTCGGGACTAGCGGTACAGATACGCAGTGTTTT. The rearrangement joins TRBV5-1 to TRBJ2-3; 11 bases align to TRBD2. The CDR3 has 16 residues. Germline loops: CDR1 SGHRS, CDR2 YFSETQ.

This clonotype occurred many times. The chain uses TRBV3-1 and TRBJ2-7; 8 bases are shared with TRBD1. The CDR3 extends over 16 amino acids. Germline trimming cut 2 bases from V and 4 bases from J; bases unmatched to any gene: 10. The germline gives CDR1 LGHDT, CDR2 YNNKEL (reference sequence). The CDR3 region has the DNA TGTGCCAGCAGCCAACCCATAGACAGGGGTGATTACGAGCAGTACTTC. This codes for CASSQPIDRGDYEQYF.

This clonotype was recorded at least ten times. This chain joins TRBV24-1 and TRBJ1-4; D unresolved. V was trimmed by 3 bases and J by 4 bases, leaving 5 bases between them. From germline, CDR1 is KGHDR and CDR2 SFDVKD. The CDR3 is 13 amino acids. This CDR3 reads CATSDGFNEKLFF. The DNA for the CDR3 is TGTGCCACCAGTGATGGATTTAATGAAAAACTGTTTTTT.